This T cell receptor beta chain was sequenced for a study of OX40 agonist ivuxolimab in advanced cancers. Study observations and caveats: Normalized expansion of T-cell clones was also low for some nonresponders. CD4+ and CD8+ T cells in blood underwent clonal expansion by week 6 at 0.1 to 3.0 mg/kg.

Any history of autoimmune disease or systemic immunosuppression disqualified patients. This table comes from immunoSEQ multiplex PCR, and its TCRdb copy is limited to in-frame clones, with some not included. The sample yields some 87,000 clones, around nine tenths seen once. Note on this clone: Its specificity is not known. Germline is not matched at one junction end, which may reflect a read error.

This clonotype originated in an adult with an advanced solid tumor such as melanoma, head and neck, liver or kidney cancer. The sample here was CD4+ or CD8+ T cells sorted from blood, taken in a trial of the OX40 agonist ivuxolimab.

This CDR3 is CAGRGVNTEAFF. DNA for the CDR3: TGTGCCGGCAGAGGGGTGAACACTGAAGCTTTCTTT. The chain links TRBV2 to TRBJ1-1; D is perhaps TRBD1 (5 bases). This CDR3 region has 12 residues. CDR1 is SNHLY, CDR2 FYNNEI, per germline. Complete variable domain (other parts from reference TRBV2 and TRBJ1-1): EPEVTQTPSHQVTQMGQEVILRCVPISNHLYFYWYRQILGQKVEFLVSFYNNEISEKSEIFDDQFSVERPDGSNFTLKIRSTKLEDSAMYFCAGRGVNTEAFFGQGTRLTVV.